A selection of T cell receptor beta chains follows, all from one sample in a study of post-analysis software for immune sequencing data. TCRdb re-analysed the PCR reads in MiXCR, keeping a single row per CDR3 protein. The sample lists roughly 600,000 distinct CDR3 sequences, about 40% occurring once. Sample: blood. These receptor sequences come from a girl between 10 and 17 years old with multiple sclerosis. Both conserved end residues are part of each CDR3. D genes are given only for firm matches. The listing skips clone size in some rows; elsewhere it reads once, few, many or a size class.

CDR3aa | CDR3nt | d_gene | abundance | j_gene | v_gene
CASSEVAGASGELFF | TGTGCCAGCAGTGAGGTAGCGGGAGCATCCGGGGAGCTGTTTTTT | TRBD2 | - | TRBJ2-2 | TRBV6-4
CASSYSLIAGTLYNEQFF | TGTGCCAGCAGTTACTCCCTGATAGCGGGGACTCTTTACAATGAGCAGTTCTTC | TRBD2 | many | TRBJ2-1 | TRBV6-5
CAISEPDKGLNQPQHF | TGTGCCATCAGTGAGCCTGACAAGGGGTTAAATCAGCCCCAGCATTTT | - | - | TRBJ1-5 | TRBV10-3
CASSLSPGGGGQFF | TGTGCCAGCAGCTTAAGTCCGGGGGGAGGAGGGCAGTTCTTC | TRBD2 | - | TRBJ2-1 | TRBV7-7
CASSPISGGVMNTEAFF | TGTGCCAGCAGCCCAATTTCTGGGGGGGTCATGAACACTGAAGCTTTCTTT | - | - | TRBJ1-1 | TRBV7-8
CASSYSGPETQYF | TGTGCCAGCAGTTACTCGGGACCAGAGACCCAGTACTTC | - | - | TRBJ2-5 | TRBV6-5
CSARVSDGNYGYTF | TGCAGTGCTAGAGTATCGGACGGGAACTATGGCTACACCTTC | - | - | TRBJ1-2 | TRBV20-1
CSARVTSGVQDTQYF | TGCAGTGCTAGAGTCACTAGCGGGGTCCAAGATACGCAGTATTTT | TRBD2 | - | TRBJ2-3 | TRBV20-1
CASSTDRTYGYTF | TGCGCCAGCAGCACTGACCGAACCTATGGCTACACCTTC | - | few | TRBJ1-2 | TRBV5-1
CASSYRPGLAGDTQYF | TGTGCCAGCAGTTATAGGCCAGGACTAGCGGGAGATACGCAGTATTTT | TRBD2 | - | TRBJ2-3 | TRBV6-6
CAISETQRDTQYF | TGTGCCATCAGTGAGACCCAGAGAGATACGCAGTATTTT | - | few | TRBJ2-3 | TRBV10-3
CASDQAGGYEQFF | TGCGCCAGCGACCAAGCGGGAGGGTATGAGCAGTTCTTC | TRBD2 | - | TRBJ2-1 | TRBV5-1
CASSARTRPNRELFF | TGTGCCAGCAGCGCTCGGACCCGCCCTAATAGGGAACTGTTTTTT | - | - | TRBJ1-4 | TRBV7-8
CASSLDMGRRGYNEQFF | TGTGCCAGCAGCTTAGATATGGGGAGACGAGGCTACAATGAGCAGTTCTTC | - | few | TRBJ2-1 | TRBV7-6
CSAFGTGGVQGYGYTF | TGCAGTGCGTTCGGGACAGGGGGCGTCCAGGGCTATGGCTACACCTTC | TRBD1 | few | TRBJ1-2 | TRBV20-1
CASSSSFRINEQFF | TGTGCCAGCAGCTCCTCCTTCCGAATCAATGAGCAGTTCTTC | - | once | TRBJ2-1 | TRBV13
CASSVDPTNEKLFF | TGCGCCAGCAGCGTCGACCCAACTAATGAAAAACTGTTTTTT | - | few | TRBJ1-4 | TRBV5-1
CASSFEVNTEAFF | TGTGCCAGCAGCTTTGAGGTGAACACCGAAGCTTTCTTT | - | - | TRBJ1-1 | TRBV7-6